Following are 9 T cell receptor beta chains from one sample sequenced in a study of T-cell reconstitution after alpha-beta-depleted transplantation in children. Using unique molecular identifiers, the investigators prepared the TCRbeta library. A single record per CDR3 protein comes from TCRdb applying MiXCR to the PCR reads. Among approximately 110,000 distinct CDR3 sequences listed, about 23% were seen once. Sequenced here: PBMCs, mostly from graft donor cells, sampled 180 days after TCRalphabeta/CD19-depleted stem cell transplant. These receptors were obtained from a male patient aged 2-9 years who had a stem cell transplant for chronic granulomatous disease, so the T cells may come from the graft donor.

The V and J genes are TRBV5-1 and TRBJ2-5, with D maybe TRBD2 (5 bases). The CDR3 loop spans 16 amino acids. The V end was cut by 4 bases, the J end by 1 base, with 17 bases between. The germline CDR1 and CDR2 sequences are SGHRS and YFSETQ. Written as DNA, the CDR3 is TGCGCCAGCAGCCCCCTGACTACCATTATCCAAGAGACCCAGTACTTC. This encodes CASSPLTTIIQETQYF.

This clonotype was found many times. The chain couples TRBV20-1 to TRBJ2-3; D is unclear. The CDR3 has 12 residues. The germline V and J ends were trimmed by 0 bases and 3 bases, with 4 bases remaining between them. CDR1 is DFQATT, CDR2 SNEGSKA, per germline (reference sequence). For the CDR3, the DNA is TGCAGTGCTAGAGAGACAACAGATACGCAGTATTTT. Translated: CSARETTDTQYF.

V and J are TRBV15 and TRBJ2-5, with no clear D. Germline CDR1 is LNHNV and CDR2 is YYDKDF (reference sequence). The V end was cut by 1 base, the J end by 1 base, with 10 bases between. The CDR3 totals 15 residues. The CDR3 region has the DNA TGTGCCACCAGCAGAGCCATTGTCCCCCAAGAGACCCAGTACTTC. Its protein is CATSRAIVPQETQYF.

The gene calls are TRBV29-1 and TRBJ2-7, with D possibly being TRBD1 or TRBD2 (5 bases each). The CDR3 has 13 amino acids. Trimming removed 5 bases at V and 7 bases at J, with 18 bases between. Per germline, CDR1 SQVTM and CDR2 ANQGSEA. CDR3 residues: CSVSSLFGGEQYF. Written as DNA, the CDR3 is TGCAGCGTTTCCAGCCTTTTTGGGGGTGAGCAGTACTTC.

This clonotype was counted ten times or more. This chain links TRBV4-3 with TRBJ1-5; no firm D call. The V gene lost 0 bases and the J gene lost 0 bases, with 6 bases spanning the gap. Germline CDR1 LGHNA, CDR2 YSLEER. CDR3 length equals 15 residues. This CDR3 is CASSQDHLSNQPQHF. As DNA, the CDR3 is TGCGCCAGCAGCCAAGATCACCTTAGCAATCAGCCCCAGCATTTT.

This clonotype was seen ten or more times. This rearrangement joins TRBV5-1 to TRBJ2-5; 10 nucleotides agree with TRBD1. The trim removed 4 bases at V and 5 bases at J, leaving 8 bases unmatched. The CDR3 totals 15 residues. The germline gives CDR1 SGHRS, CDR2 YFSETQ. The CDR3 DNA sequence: TGCGCCAGCAGCCCTGGACAGGGGGTTCAGGAGACCCAGTACTTC. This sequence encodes CASSPGQGVQETQYF.

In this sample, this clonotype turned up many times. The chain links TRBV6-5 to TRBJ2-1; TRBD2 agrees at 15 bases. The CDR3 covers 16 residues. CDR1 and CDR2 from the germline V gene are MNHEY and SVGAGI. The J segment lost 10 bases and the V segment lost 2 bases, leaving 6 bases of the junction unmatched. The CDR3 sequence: CASSYGLGLAGGEQFF. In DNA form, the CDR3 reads TGTGCCAGCAGTTACGGTTTAGGACTAGCGGGAGGGGAGCAGTTCTTC.

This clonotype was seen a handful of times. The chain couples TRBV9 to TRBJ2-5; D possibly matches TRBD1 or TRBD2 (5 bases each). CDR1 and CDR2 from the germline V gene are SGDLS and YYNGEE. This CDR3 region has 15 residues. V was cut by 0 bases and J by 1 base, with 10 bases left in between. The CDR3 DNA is TGTGCCAGCAGCGTAGACGGGGCCCTCCAAGAGACCCAGTACTTC. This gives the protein CASSVDGALQETQYF. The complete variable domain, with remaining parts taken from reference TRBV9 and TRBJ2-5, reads DSGVTQTPKHLITATGQRVTLRCSPRSGDLSVYWYQQSLDQGLQFLIQYYNGEERAKGNILERFSAQQFPDLHSELNLSSLELGDSALYFCASSVDGALQETQYFGPGTRLLVL.

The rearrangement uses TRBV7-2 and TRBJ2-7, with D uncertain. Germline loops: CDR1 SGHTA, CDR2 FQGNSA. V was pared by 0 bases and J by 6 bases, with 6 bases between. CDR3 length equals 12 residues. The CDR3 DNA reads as TGTGCCAGCAGCTTAGCGATAGGCGAGCAGTACTTC. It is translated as CASSLAIGEQYF. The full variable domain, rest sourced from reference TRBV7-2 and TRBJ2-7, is GAGVSQSPSNKVTEKGKDVELRCDPISGHTALYWYRQSLGQGLEFLIYFQGNSAPDKSGLPSDRFSAERTGGSVSTLTIQRTQQEDSAVYLCASSLAIGEQYFGPGTRLTVT.